These 2 T cell receptor beta chains originate from one sample sequenced in a study of T cells in Graves' hyperthyroidism and ophthalmopathy. Amplification of TCR beta CDR3 regions was performed using RNA transcripts as template. TCR CDR3 regions were first amplified by RT-PCR with HTBI primers. TCRdb used MiXCR to reprocess the multiplex PCR reads, holding one entry per CDR3 protein. The profile shows roughly 510,000 distinct CDR3 sequences, over 45% of them singletons. The sample consisted of peripheral blood or thyroid tissue (not recorded which). All receptors come from an adult woman with Graves' disease, either hyperthyroidism or ophthalmopathy (not recorded which).

This chain uses TRBV7-9 with TRBJ1-4; tentatively, D is TRBD1 (5 bases). The CDR3 totals 15 residues. Germline V gene lookup returns CDR1 SEHNR and CDR2 FQNEAQ (reference sequence). V was clipped by 1 base and J by 5 bases, with 11 bases between them. DNA for the CDR3: TGTGCCAGCAGCTTAGTTGGGCAGGGCAATGAAAAACTGTTTTTT. It translates to CASSLVGQGNEKLFF.

This clonotype was observed many times. V usage is TRBV10-3 and J usage is TRBJ2-5, with 9 bases that match TRBD2. The V and J ends lost 11 bases and 5 bases, in that order; junction bases with no gene match: 9. CDR3 length: 13 residues. Germline V CDR1 and CDR2: ENHRY, SYGVKD. In DNA, the CDR3 is TGTGCCCCCACTAGCGGGTGTAAGGAGACCCAGTACTTC. Encoded protein: CAPTSGCKETQYF.